This T cell receptor beta chain was sequenced in a study of T cells in Graves' hyperthyroidism and ophthalmopathy. Study results and limitations: Blood also contained most expanded thyroid clonotypes above 0.001.

This clonotype was detected many times. The target antigen is unknown. Between the trimmed V and J ends, which lost 1 base and 5 bases, there was a span of 14 bases. CDR1 is PRHDT, CDR2 FYEKMQ, per germline (reference sequence). The CDR3 totals 16 residues. The source material, RNA transcripts, was used to amplify TCR beta CDR3 regions. HTBI primers were the set used in a first-round RT-PCR of the TCR CDR3. TCRdb analysed the multiplex PCR reads with MiXCR anew, one entry per CDR3 protein. The sample holds about 350,000 distinct CDR3 sequences, around 18% seen once. This TCR came from a woman between 40 and 55 years old with Graves' ophthalmopathy. The sequencing input was blood. The rearrangement joins TRBV13 to TRBJ2-2, with unresolved D. The CDR3, as DNA: TGTGCCAGCAGCTTAGATGGCGGCCAGAAGACCGGGGAGCTGTTTTTT. Its protein is CASSLDGGQKTGELFF.